The 31 T cell receptor beta chains given below trace back to one sample, sequenced in a study of blood T cell repertoires in COVID-19. Sequenced by immunoSEQ multiplex PCR; TCRdb stores in-frame clones only, minus some. The sample contains 300,000 to 350,000 clones, nearly 90% of which appear only once. Material: peripheral blood. The receptors were gathered from a woman in her thirties or forties with COVID-19, enrolled during active disease.

The rearrangement uses TRBV5-1 and TRBJ2-5, with TRBD1 identical over 9 bases. Germline CDR1 SGHRS, CDR2 YFSETQ. V dropped 4 bases and J dropped 5; count of bases not matched to a gene: 9. CDR3 length: 15 amino acids. This chain's CDR3 is CASSPQQGAKETQYF. CDR3 nucleotides: TGCGCCAGCAGCCCCCAACAGGGGGCGAAGGAGACCCAGTACTTC.

The chain recombines TRBV7-2 with TRBJ2-7, with D possibly matching TRBD2 (6 bases). Germline-derived CDR1 and CDR2 are SGHTA and FQGNSA. Trimming took off 5 bases at V and 7 bases at J, with 12 bases between the two ends. The CDR3 has 12 residues. CDR3 amino acids: CASSPGRREQYF. As DNA, the CDR3 is TGTGCCAGCAGCCCAGGGAGGAGGGAGCAGTACTTC.

The V gene is TRBV15, the J gene TRBJ1-2; D not resolved. V was pared by 3 bases and J by 4 bases, with 18 bases between. Germline assignment: CDR1 LNHNV and CDR2 YYDKDF (reference sequence). The CDR3 loop spans 16 amino acids. The CDR3 loop reads CATSREPKQSLYGYTF. The CDR3 DNA reads TGTGCCACCAGCAGGGAACCCAAACAGAGCCTCTATGGCTACACCTTC.

The rearrangement links TRBV10-2 to TRBJ2-3; 10 nucleotides line up with TRBD2. Looked up from germline, CDR1 is WSHSY and CDR2 is SAAADI. V lost 0 bases, J lost 8 bases, and 11 bases stayed unmatched. The CDR3 is made up of 17 amino acids. CDR3 amino acids: CASSESPLAGPRGTQYF. The CDR3 nucleotides are TGCGCCAGCAGTGAGTCTCCACTAGCGGGGCCGAGGGGTACGCAGTATTTT.

This chain connects TRBV10-3 to TRBJ1-1, with TRBD1 identical over 8 bases. From germline, CDR1 is ENHRY and CDR2 SYGVKD. V was clipped by 10 bases and J by 7 bases; unmatched bases: 5. The CDR3 runs 11 residues. The CDR3, as DNA: TGTGCCACCCAGACAGGGGATGAAGCTTTCTTT. It yields the protein CATQTGDEAFF.

The gene calls are TRBV9 and TRBJ1-2, with 9 bases matching TRBD1. Germline V gives CDR1 SGDLS, CDR2 YYNGEE. The V gene end was trimmed by 1 base and the J gene end by 8 bases; junction bases not matched to a gene: 3. The CDR3 extends over 13 amino acids. The CDR3 DNA reads as TGTGCCAGCAGCGTAAACAGGGGGCAAGGCTACACCTTC. It codes for CASSVNRGQGYTF.

The chain recombines TRBV19 with TRBJ2-1; 13 positions match TRBD2. The length of the CDR3 is 13 residues. Germline assignment: CDR1 LNHDA and CDR2 SQIVND (reference sequence). Unmatched junction bases numbered 7, after V lost 9 bases and J lost 11 bases. The CDR3 bases are TGTGCCAGCACATTGGGACTAGCGGGGAAGCAGTTCTTC. Protein sequence: CASTLGLAGKQFF.

V usage is TRBV12-3 or TRBV12-4 and J usage is TRBJ1-1; D not certain. The CDR3 extends over 13 amino acids. V was trimmed by 4 bases and J by 4 bases, leaving 10 bases between them. Here the CDR3 DNA reads TGTGCCAGCAGTTCTGTGGGCCGCACTGAAGCTTTCTTT. Its translation is CASSSVGRTEAFF.

CDR3: CASSQVRMSNSPLHF. In DNA form, the CDR3 reads TGCGCCAGCAGCCAAGTGCGAATGTCTAATTCACCCCTCCACTTT. The rearrangement joins TRBV4-3 to TRBJ1-6; D gene unclear. Trimming stripped 1 base from V and 6 bases from J, with 10 bases between. The CDR3 spans 15 residues. The germline gives CDR1 LGHNA, CDR2 YSLEER.

The chain employs TRBV2 and TRBJ1-2; 7 bases align to TRBD1. Germline V gene lookup returns CDR1 SNHLY and CDR2 FYNNEI. CDR3 length equals 13 residues. The J segment lost 1 base and the V segment lost 7 bases, leaving 3 bases of the junction unmatched. The chain's CDR3 is CASMYRGNYGYTF. CDR3 bases: TGTGCCAGCATGTACAGGGGTAACTATGGCTACACCTTC. Looking up the rest from reference TRBV2 and TRBJ1-2 gives the full variable domain: EPEVTQTPSHQVTQMGQEVILRCVPISNHLYFYWYRQILGQKVEFLVSFYNNEISEKSEIFDDQFSVERPDGSNFTLKIRSTKLEDSAMYFCASMYRGNYGYTFGSGTRLTVV.

The chain uses TRBV18 and TRBJ1-4; 7 bases are a match to TRBD1. The CDR3 is made up of 15 amino acids. V was clipped by 2 bases and J by 3 bases; unmatched bases: 3. The germline V gene has CDR1 KGHSH and CDR2 LQKENI. CDR3 nucleotides: TGTGCCAGCTCACCAAAGGGGGCGGCTAATGAAAAACTGTTTTTT. It codes for CASSPKGAANEKLFF. Based on the CDR3 plus reference TRBV18 and TRBJ1-4, the full variable domain is NAGVMQNPRHLVRRRGQEARLRCSPMKGHSHVYWYRQLPEEGLKFMVYLQKENIIDESGMPKERFSAEFPKEGPSILRIQQVVRGDSAAYFCASSPKGAANEKLFFGSGTQLSVL.

The V call is TRBV7-2, the J call TRBJ2-7; TRBD2 agrees at 13 bases. V lost 5 bases, J lost 9 bases, and 10 bases stayed unmatched. CDR3 length: 15 residues. Germline CDR1 and CDR2: SGHTA and FQGNSA. The CDR3 here is CASSLTRLAGGSQYF. CDR3 nucleotides: TGTGCCAGCAGCCTGACGAGACTAGCGGGAGGTTCGCAGTACTTC.

V is TRBV7-9 and J is TRBJ1-1; 9 bases are a match to TRBD1. The CDR3 loop spans 17 amino acids. Germline-derived CDR1 and CDR2 are SEHNR and FQNEAQ (reference sequence). V was clipped by 2 bases and J by 6 bases; unmatched bases: 13. CDR3 sequence: CASSLNPRTGGRAEAFF. CDR3 coding DNA: TGTGCCAGCAGCTTAAACCCCCGAACAGGGGGCAGGGCTGAAGCTTTCTTT.

The genes are TRBV6-5 and TRBJ2-7; the match to TRBD1 covers 8 bases. CDR3 size: 13 residues. The germline gives CDR1 MNHEY, CDR2 SVGAGI. J lost 7 bases, V lost 10 bases, and 12 bases had no gene match. CDR3 residues: CAIKDRDSFEQYF. In DNA form, the CDR3 reads TGTGCCATCAAGGACAGGGACTCCTTTGAGCAGTACTTC.

The rearrangement uses TRBV6-6 and TRBJ1-5, with D possibly being TRBD1 (6 bases). Germline V CDR1 and CDR2: MNHNY, SVGAGI (reference sequence). The CDR3 consists of 17 residues. The germline V and J ends were trimmed by 5 bases and 5 bases, with 22 bases remaining between them. DNA of the CDR3: TGTGCCAGCAGTCGAGGGGGGGTCTTGGTGGGACATCAGCCCCAGCATTTT. Protein: CASSRGGVLVGHQPQHF.

The rearrangement uses TRBV2 and TRBJ2-2, with a possible D match to TRBD1 (6 bases). The CDR3 spans 14 residues. V lost 4 bases, J lost 6 bases, and 12 bases lay in between. The germline V gene encodes CDR1 SNHLY and CDR2 FYNNEI. The CDR3 nucleotides read TGTGCCAGCAGTGTACAGGGTGGTCCCGGGGAGCTGTTTTTT. Its protein is CASSVQGGPGELFF.

The J gene is TRBJ1-5, the V gene TRBV27; perhaps TRBD1 as D (6 bases). The CDR3 runs 15 residues. Trimming took 0 bases from V and 1 from J, leaving 7 bases between them. CDR1 is MNHEY, CDR2 SMNVEV, per germline (reference sequence). The CDR3 nucleotides are TGTGCCAGCAGTTTATCCAGGGGAAGCAATCAGCCCCAGCATTTT. Encoded protein: CASSLSRGSNQPQHF.

The chain recombines TRBV11-2 with TRBJ2-2; D may be TRBD1 (6 bases). This CDR3 region has 14 residues. Per the germline V gene, CDR1 is SGHAT and CDR2 is FQNNGV. Trimming took off 5 bases at V and 3 bases at J, with 10 bases between the two ends. CDR3: CASSRDIDTGELFF. The CDR3 DNA sequence: TGTGCCAGCAGCCGGGACATCGACACCGGGGAGCTGTTTTTT.

The chain combines TRBV6-5 with TRBJ1-1, with a possible D match to TRBD1 (6 bases). Germline V gene data show CDR1 as MNHEY and CDR2 as SVGAGI. CDR3 length: 13 residues. Trimming cost V 6 bases and J 4 bases, with 12 bases left between them. CDR3 sequence reads: CASSFRGRTEAFF. The CDR3 DNA is TGTGCCAGCAGCTTCAGGGGTCGCACTGAAGCTTTCTTT.

The chain uses TRBV12-5 and TRBJ2-7; 9 bases line up with TRBD1. The length of the CDR3 is 17 residues. Germline values: CDR1 LGHNT, CDR2 FRNRAP. V shed 3 bases, J shed 2 bases, and the junction held 11 bases outside the gene matches. DNA of the CDR3: TGTGCTAGTGGTTTAGGTTTACGGACAGGGGACACCTACGAGCAGTACTTC. This translates into CASGLGLRTGDTYEQYF. Complete variable domain (other parts from reference TRBV12-5 and TRBJ2-7): DARVTQTPRHKVTEMGQEVTMRCQPILGHNTVFWYRQTMMQGLELLAYFRNRAPLDDSGMPKDRFSAEMPDATLATLKIQPSEPRDSAVYFCASGLGLRTGDTYEQYFGPGTRLTVT.

The chain combines TRBV6-4 with TRBJ1-5; 9 bases agree with TRBD1. This CDR3 contains 15 residues. Germline CDR1 MRHNA, CDR2 SNTAGT. V dropped 2 bases and J dropped 7; count of bases not matched to a gene: 6. The CDR3, as DNA: TGTGCCAGCAGTGACCCGACAGGGGGTGGCCAGCCCCAGCATTTT. Residues: CASSDPTGGGQPQHF.

CDR3 in DNA: TGTGCCAGCAGTTCAACAGGGGTTAGCACAGATACGCAGTATTTT. Translated: CASSSTGVSTDTQYF. The V gene is TRBV6-5, the J gene TRBJ2-3; 7 positions agree with TRBD1. Germline V gene lookup returns CDR1 MNHEY and CDR2 SVGAGI. V gave up 4 bases and J gave up 0 bases; unmatched junction bases: 4. The CDR3 runs to 15 residues.

In its sample, this clone was seen a few times. The chain employs TRBV6-6 and TRBJ1-1; tentative D call: TRBD1 (5 bases). V gave up 4 bases and J gave up 3 bases, with 15 bases separating them. CDR3 length equals 15 residues. CDR1 and CDR2 from the germline V gene are MNHNY and SVGAGI (reference sequence). CDR3 protein: CASSLEEGRDTEAFF. CDR3 DNA sequence: TGTGCCAGCAGTTTAGAGGAGGGGCGGGACACTGAAGCTTTCTTT.

The chain uses TRBV6-5 and TRBJ1-1; D may be TRBD1 (6 bases). CDR1 is MNHEY, CDR2 SVGAGI, per germline. The V end lost 6 bases, the J end lost 7 bases, and 15 bases lay between the germline ends. This CDR3 is built from 13 residues. CDR3 residues: CASRKRDTSEAFF. CDR3 sequence (DNA): TGTGCCAGCAGGAAGAGGGACACCAGTGAAGCTTTCTTT.

The chain is built from TRBV10-1 and TRBJ1-5; no reliable D call. From germline, CDR1 is WNHNN and CDR2 SYGVQD (reference sequence). There are 16 residues in the CDR3. V was cut by 0 bases and J by 4 bases, with 13 bases left in between. The CDR3 is CASSESGGNFNQPQHF. CDR3 bases: TGCGCCAGCAGTGAGTCCGGAGGGAACTTTAATCAGCCCCAGCATTTT.

The V and J genes are TRBV11-3 and TRBJ2-3, with D hard to call. V was clipped by 3 bases and J by 0 bases, with 7 bases between them. The CDR3 contains 14 residues. Germline V gene data show CDR1 as SGHNT and CDR2 as YENEEA. The CDR3, as DNA: TGTGCCAGCAGCTTTACTGTGAGCACAGATACGCAGTATTTT. Translated: CASSFTVSTDTQYF.

The chain uses TRBV15 and TRBJ1-4, with TRBD1 as a possible D gene (6 bases). The CDR3 has 15 residues. Between the trimmed V and J ends, which lost 3 bases and 5 bases, there was a span of 13 bases. Per the germline V gene, CDR1 is LNHNV and CDR2 is YYDKDF (reference sequence). The CDR3 protein is CATSRADSPNEKLFF. The DNA for the CDR3 is TGTGCCACCAGCAGGGCGGACAGCCCGAATGAAAAACTGTTTTTT.

The chain links TRBV6-2 or TRBV6-3 to TRBJ2-1; 10 bases agree with TRBD2. CDR1 is MNHEY, CDR2 SVGEGT, per germline. This CDR3 region has 17 residues. V gave up 2 bases and J gave up 1 base; unmatched junction bases: 5. The CDR3 coding sequence is TGTGCCAGCAGTTACCCGCTAGCGGGAGAGTCCTACAATGAGCAGTTCTTC. As protein: CASSYPLAGESYNEQFF.

This rearrangement joins TRBV28 to TRBJ1-4, with 7 positions matching TRBD1. Germline assignment: CDR1 MDHEN and CDR2 SYDVKM. This CDR3 has 18 residues. V lost 2 bases to trimming and J lost 1 base; unmatched junction nucleotides: 10. CDR3 sequence: CASSLLRDSRGTNEKLFF. In DNA, the CDR3 is TGTGCCAGCAGTTTACTGAGGGACAGTCGGGGAACTAATGAAAAACTGTTTTTT. The complete variable domain, with remaining parts taken from reference TRBV28 and TRBJ1-4, reads DVKVTQSSRYLVKRTGEKVFLECVQDMDHENMFWYRQDPGLGLRLIYFSYDVKMKEKGDIPEGYSVSREKKERFSLILESASTNQTSMYLCASSLLRDSRGTNEKLFFGSGTQLSVL.

The chain links TRBV4-3 to TRBJ1-3; possibly TRBD1 for D (5 bases). This CDR3 has 16 residues. V lost 1 base to trimming and J lost 2 bases, with 12 bases between them. Germline values: CDR1 LGHNA, CDR2 YSLEER. This chain's CDR3 is CASSQGVAGTGNTIYF. The DNA for the CDR3 is TGCGCCAGCAGCCAAGGTGTGGCAGGGACTGGAAACACCATATATTTT.

The chain uses TRBV19 and TRBJ2-7; 9 bases are shared with TRBD1. The junction had 11 bases not matched to a gene; V was cut back by 7 bases and J by 4 bases. CDR1 is LNHDA, CDR2 SQIVND, per germline (reference sequence). This CDR3 is 15 amino acids long. Here the CDR3 reads CASTVSGTGLYEQYF. CDR3 nucleotides: TGTGCCAGTACCGTCTCCGGGACAGGGTTGTACGAGCAGTACTTC.